Listed below are T cell receptor beta chains from one sample, sequenced in a study of regulatory T cells in long-lasting Graves disease. TCRdb passed the multiplex PCR reads through MiXCR, listing each CDR3 protein once. Altogether 550,000 to 600,000 distinct CDR3 sequences are present, around 16% being singletons, with the ten largest covering more than 10%. The sample was also linked to a second study, of T cells in Graves' hyperthyroidism and ophthalmopathy.

The sample in question was peripheral blood mononuclear cells (PBMCs), obtained at new diagnosis, from a patient treated with antithyroid drugs. All receptors come from a man in his late teens or twenties with Graves disease. Each CDR3 is given with its conserved first and last residue. A D gene is named only where the DNA matches it firmly. Part of the rows lack a size; the others show once, few, many or a class for expanded clones.

j_gene | v_gene | d_gene | abundance | CDR3aa | CDR3nt
TRBJ2-5 | TRBV5-1 | - | - | CASSPAGERETQYF | TGCGCCAGCAGCCCTGCTGGGGAGCGGGAGACCCAGTACTTC
TRBJ2-1 | TRBV30 | TRBD1 | many | CASSKGTGAYNEQFF | TGTGCCTCGTCGAAAGGGACAGGGGCCTACAATGAGCAGTTCTTC
TRBJ2-2 | TRBV20-1 | TRBD2 | few | CSARGSGRTRGSGELFF | TGCAGTGCTAGGGGGAGCGGGAGGACTAGAGGGTCCGGGGAGCTGTTTTTT
TRBJ2-1 | TRBV27 | TRBD2 | many | CASSLREGRYNEQFF | TGTGCCAGCAGTTTGAGGGAGGGCCGGTACAATGAGCAGTTCTTC
TRBJ1-1 | TRBV28 | - | many | CASSWVTGNTEAFF | TGTGCCAGCAGTTGGGTCACAGGGAACACTGAAGCTTTCTTT
TRBJ2-7 | TRBV27 | TRBD1 | many | CASSPRDRAHEQYF | TGTGCCAGCAGTCCCCGGGACAGGGCCCACGAGCAGTACTTC
TRBJ2-2 | TRBV9 | TRBD1 | few | CASSLGQAATGELFF | TGTGCCAGCAGTCTCGGACAGGCCGCCACCGGGGAGCTGTTTTTT
TRBJ2-5 | TRBV29-1 | TRBD2 | many | CSVGGLAGVETQYF | TGCAGCGTTGGGGGGCTAGCGGGAGTGGAGACCCAGTACTTC
TRBJ1-1 | TRBV24-1 | - | few | CATSVDAGPAFF | TGTGCCACCAGTGTCGACGCAGGGCCAGCTTTCTTT
TRBJ1-3 | TRBV18 | - | few | CASSPRPLTGKENTIYF | TGTGCCAGCTCACCCCGACCCTTGACAGGAAAGGAAAACACCATATATTTT
TRBJ1-1 | TRBV18 | TRBD1 | many | CASSPGQANTEAFF | TGCGCCAGCAGTCCGGGACAGGCGAACACTGAAGCTTTCTTT
TRBJ2-3 | TRBV5-1 | TRBD2 | few | CASSALAGEGTDTQYF | TGCGCCAGCTCCGCTTTAGCGGGAGAGGGAACAGATACGCAGTATTTT
TRBJ2-4 | TRBV29-1 | - | few | CSVVGGGENIQYF | TGCAGCGTTGTGGGAGGGGGGGAAAACATTCAGTACTTC
TRBJ2-1 | TRBV3-1 | - | many | CASSQSLKGGNNEQFF | TGTGCCAGCAGCCAGTCTCTGAAGGGTGGAAACAATGAGCAGTTCTTC
TRBJ2-2 | TRBV20-1 | - | - | CSALDNTGELFF | TGCAGTGCTCTTGACAACACCGGGGAGCTGTTTTTT
TRBJ1-5 | TRBV6-1 | TRBD1 | many | CASSAGQESYQPQHF | TGTGCCAGCAGCGCGGGACAGGAGTCCTATCAGCCCCAGCATTTT
TRBJ2-3 | TRBV3-1 | TRBD2 | many | CASSQPGLGLADTQYF | TGTGCCAGCAGCCAACCGGGACTAGGATTGGCAGATACGCAGTATTTT
TRBJ2-7 | TRBV5-6 | - | - | CAGTTSPAYEQYF | TGTGCCGGCACCACCTCTCCCGCCTACGAGCAGTACTTC
TRBJ2-7 | TRBV9 | - | once | CASSVAPAGYNEQYF | TGTGCCAGCAGCGTAGCCCCGGCGGGCTACAATGAGCAGTACTTC
TRBJ1-5 | TRBV5-6 | - | - | CASSLGVSSNQPQHF | TGTGCCAGCAGCTTAGGGGTATCAAGCAATCAGCCCCAGCATTTT
TRBJ2-7 | TRBV20-1 | TRBD1 | many | CSAKGAGYEQYF | TGCAGTGCGAAGGGGGCTGGCTACGAGCAGTACTTC
TRBJ1-2 | TRBV28 | - | - | CASLIGGARGYTF | TGTGCCAGCCTTATCGGGGGCGCTCGGGGCTACACCTTC
TRBJ2-7 | TRBV6-1 | - | many | CASSLTCRGPPF | TGTGCCAGCAGTCTCACCTGCCGGGGCCCGCCGTTC
TRBJ2-1 | TRBV6-1 | - | few | CASSEATRGSNEQFF | TGTGCCAGCAGTGAAGCTACACGGGGTAGCAATGAGCAGTTCTTC
TRBJ2-2 | TRBV11-2 | TRBD2 | - | CASRAGTSVRTGELFF | TGTGCCAGCAGGGCTGGGACTAGCGTAAGAACCGGGGAGCTGTTTTTT
TRBJ2-5 | TRBV9 | TRBD1 | - | CASSVAATGGGLETQYF | TGTGCCAGCAGCGTAGCAGCCACAGGGGGCGGGTTGGAGACCCAGTACTTC
TRBJ2-1 | TRBV27 | - | many | CASSRLVGGSSYNEQFF | TGTGCCAGCAGTCGCCTAGTAGGGGGTAGCTCCTACAATGAGCAGTTCTTC
TRBJ2-3 | TRBV27 | - | few | CASTLRGSASDTQYF | TGTGCCAGCACCTTACGGGGGAGTGCGAGCGATACGCAGTATTTT
TRBJ2-2 | TRBV3-1 | - | - | CASSQDWRGTGTGELFF | TGTGCCAGCAGCCAAGATTGGCGGGGAACGGGCACCGGGGAGCTGTTTTTT
TRBJ2-7 | TRBV6-2/TRBV6-3 | TRBD2 | many | CASRLLAGGIGSYEQYF | TGTGCCAGCAGGCTACTAGCGGGAGGGATCGGGTCCTACGAGCAGTACTTC
TRBJ2-5 | TRBV7-9 | TRBD2 | many | CASTSSGLAALPYQETQYF | TGTGCCAGCACCTCCTCGGGACTAGCAGCACTCCCGTACCAAGAGACCCAGTACTTC
TRBJ2-7 | TRBV29-1 | - | many | CSVAGKAYEQYF | TGCAGCGTGGCCGGGAAAGCCTACGAGCAGTACTTC
TRBJ2-2 | TRBV4-1 | TRBD1 | - | CASSHRQGMFGELFF | TGCGCCAGCAGCCATCGACAGGGGATGTTCGGGGAGCTGTTTTTT
TRBJ2-6 | TRBV12-3/TRBV12-4 | - | many | CASSLGLQTSGANVLTF | TGTGCCAGCAGTTTAGGCCTACAGACTTCTGGGGCCAACGTCCTGACTTTC
TRBJ2-3 | TRBV9 | - | - | CASSEQRSLTDTQYF | TGTGCCAGCAGCGAGCAAAGGTCTCTTACAGATACGCAGTATTTT
TRBJ1-4 | TRBV20-1 | TRBD1 | - | CSARDRTGPNEKLFF | TGCAGTGCTAGAGATAGGACAGGGCCCAATGAAAAACTGTTTTTT
TRBJ2-3 | TRBV27 | TRBD2 | many | CASSLAREKPDTQYF | TGTGCCAGCAGTTTAGCGCGGGAGAAACCAGATACGCAGTATTTT
TRBJ2-1 | TRBV6-2/TRBV6-3 | - | many | CASSYWRSSYNEQFF | TGTGCCAGCAGTTACTGGAGGAGCTCCTACAATGAGCAGTTCTTC
TRBJ2-5 | TRBV7-9 | - | - | CATELAQKTQYF | TGTGCCACAGAACTGGCCCAGAAGACCCAGTACTTC
TRBJ2-3 | TRBV11-3 | TRBD1 | few | CASSRGTGPLDTQYF | TGTGCCAGCAGCCGGGGGACAGGTCCATTGGATACGCAGTATTTT
TRBJ1-5 | TRBV30 | - | few | CAWSPLHNLQPQHF | TGTGCCTGGAGTCCTTTACACAACCTCCAGCCCCAGCATTTT
TRBJ2-4 | TRBV5-4 | - | - | CASSRTPDGGENIQYF | TGTGCCAGCAGCCGTACACCAGACGGTGGGGAAAACATTCAGTACTTC
TRBJ2-1 | TRBV5-1 | - | - | CASSLRTSNEQFF | TGCGCCAGCAGCCTCCGGACGAGCAATGAGCAGTTCTTC
TRBJ2-3 | TRBV6-1 | - | many | CASSGGARTDTQYF | TGTGCCAGCAGTGGAGGGGCGCGCACAGATACGCAGTATTTT
TRBJ2-3 | TRBV9 | - | - | CASSLSPRTGPDTQYF | TGTGCCAGCAGCCTTTCCCCTCGGACCGGTCCAGATACGCAGTATTTT
TRBJ2-7 | TRBV6-1 | TRBD2 | - | CASSGTSGTSSYEQYF | TGTGCCAGCAGTGGGACTAGCGGGACGAGCTCCTACGAGCAGTACTTC
TRBJ2-3 | TRBV2 | - | many | CASSKGGNADTQYF | TGTGCCAGCAGTAAAGGAGGGAACGCAGATACGCAGTATTTT